These 4 T cell receptor beta chains were all obtained from the same sample, sequenced in a study of identical twins. TCRdb called the 5' RACE reads again in MiXCR, with one record for every CDR3 protein. The profile shows around 230,000 distinct CDR3 sequences, roughly 9.4% of them singletons. The sample taken for sequencing was memory (CD45RO+) T cells sorted from blood. Receptors were obtained from a woman between 18 and 29 years old in good health.

There are a few counts of this clonotype. J is TRBJ2-3 and V is TRBV5-1, with 11 positions matching TRBD2. Trimming cost V 2 bases and J 6 bases; bases outside gene matches: 5. The CDR3 runs 15 residues. Germline V gene lookup returns CDR1 SGHRS and CDR2 YFSETQ. CDR3 residues: CASSFSASGGDTQYF. The CDR3 region has the DNA TGCGCCAGCAGCTTCTCGGCTAGCGGGGGGGATACGCAGTATTTT.

V usage is TRBV27 and J usage is TRBJ2-1, with D perhaps matching TRBD2 (6 bases). The V end lost 4 bases, the J end lost 7 bases, and 17 bases lay between the germline ends. This CDR3 is 15 amino acids long. Germline V gene lookup returns CDR1 MNHEY and CDR2 SMNVEV (reference sequence). For the CDR3, the DNA is TGTGCCAGCAGTTCACTAGCATTCATTGGGAATGAGCAGTTCTTC. It translates to CASSSLAFIGNEQFF.

This clonotype has just a few counts. In nucleotides, the CDR3 is TGCGCCAGCAGCCAAGACAGGGGTTACGAGCAGTACTTC. The encoded protein is CASSQDRGYEQYF. This chain joins TRBV4-3 and TRBJ2-7, with D possibly being TRBD1 (6 bases). Germline CDR1 is LGHNA and CDR2 is YSLEER. The CDR3 sequence is 13 residues long. Trimming took 0 bases from V and 4 from J, leaving 7 bases between them.

The gene calls are TRBV12-3 or TRBV12-4 and TRBJ1-1, with D possibly being TRBD1 (5 bases). CDR3 length: 16 amino acids. Trimming cost V 5 bases and J 0 bases, with 16 bases left between them. The chain's CDR3 is CASSDPGGRVNTEAFF. In DNA, the CDR3 is TGTGCCAGCAGTGACCCCGGGGGTCGGGTGAACACTGAAGCTTTCTTT.